This record covers a single T cell receptor (beta chain). Its antigen is currently unknown. Germline V gene data show CDR1 as MDHEN and CDR2 as SYDVKM. The length of the CDR3 is 18 residues. V shed 6 bases and J shed 2 bases, with 23 bases lying between them. These data come from a study of OX40 agonist ivuxolimab in advanced cancers. In the study overall: Eligibility admitted prior anti-PD-1, anti-PD-L1 or anti-CTLA-4 therapy; 40% had some.

Study-wide points: In general, CD8+ T cells held more expanded clones than CD4+ did, on average.

Libraries were prepared by immunoSEQ multiplex PCR; TCRdb keeps only in-frame clonotypes and omits some of them. The table lists 60,000 to 80,000 clones, roughly 82% of them singletons. This material consisted of CD4+ or CD8+ T cells sorted from blood, taken in a trial of the OX40 agonist ivuxolimab. The chain uses TRBV28 and TRBJ1-3, with D possibly being TRBD1 (5 bases). The clonotype originates from an adult with an advanced solid tumor such as melanoma, head and neck, liver or kidney cancer. In nucleotides, the CDR3 is TGTGCCAGCAGCCCGCCGGGTCCCCCGGGGACGGCTGGAAACACCATATATTTT. Residues: CASSPPGPPGTAGNTIYF.